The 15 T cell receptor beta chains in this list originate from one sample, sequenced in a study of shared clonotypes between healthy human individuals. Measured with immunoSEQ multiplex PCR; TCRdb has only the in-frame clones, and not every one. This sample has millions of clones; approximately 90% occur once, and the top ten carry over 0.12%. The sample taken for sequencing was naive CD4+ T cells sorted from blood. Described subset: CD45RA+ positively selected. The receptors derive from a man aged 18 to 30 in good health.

The CDR3 DNA is TGTGCCAGCAGCTGGGGAGGTGGGTCCACGGCTGGAAACACCATATATTTT. It specifies CASSWGGGSTAGNTIYF. This chain uses TRBV7-8 with TRBJ1-3, with D unresolved. V lost 4 bases, J lost 2 bases, and 18 bases lay in between. Germline V gene sequence: CDR1 SGHVS, CDR2 FQNEAQ. The CDR3 has 17 residues.

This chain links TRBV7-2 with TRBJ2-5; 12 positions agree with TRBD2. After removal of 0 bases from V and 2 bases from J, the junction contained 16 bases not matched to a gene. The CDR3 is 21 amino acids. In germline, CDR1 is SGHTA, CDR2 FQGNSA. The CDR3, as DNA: TGTGCCAGCAGCTTAGCTCCCCAGAGTGGGACTAGCGGGCTTCTACAAGAGACCCAGTACTTC. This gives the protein CASSLAPQSGTSGLLQETQYF.

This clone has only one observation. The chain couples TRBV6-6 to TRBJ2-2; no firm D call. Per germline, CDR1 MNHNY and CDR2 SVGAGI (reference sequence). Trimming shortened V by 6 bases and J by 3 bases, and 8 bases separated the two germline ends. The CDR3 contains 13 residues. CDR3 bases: TGTGCCAGCAGATCCAGTTACACCGGGGAGCTGTTTTTT. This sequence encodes CASRSSYTGELFF.

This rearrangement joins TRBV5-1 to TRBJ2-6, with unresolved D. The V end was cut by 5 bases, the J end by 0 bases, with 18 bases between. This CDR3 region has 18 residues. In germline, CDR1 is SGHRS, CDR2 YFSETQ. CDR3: CASRLGKGFFSGANVLTF. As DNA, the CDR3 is TGCGCCAGCAGATTAGGGAAGGGCTTCTTCTCTGGGGCCAACGTCCTGACTTTC.

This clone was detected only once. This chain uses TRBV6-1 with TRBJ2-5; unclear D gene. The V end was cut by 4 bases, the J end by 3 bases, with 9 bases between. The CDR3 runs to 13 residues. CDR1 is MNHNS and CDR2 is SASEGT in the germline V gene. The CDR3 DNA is TGTGCCAGCAGTGTGTACGCGAAAGAGACCCAGTACTTC. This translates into CASSVYAKETQYF.

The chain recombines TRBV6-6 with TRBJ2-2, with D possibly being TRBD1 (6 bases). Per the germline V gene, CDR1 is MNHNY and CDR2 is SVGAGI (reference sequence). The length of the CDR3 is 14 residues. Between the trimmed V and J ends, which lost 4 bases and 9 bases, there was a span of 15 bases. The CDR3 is CASSSAEGVRELFF. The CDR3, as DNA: TGTGCCAGCAGTTCCGCCGAGGGGGTTAGGGAGCTGTTTTTT.

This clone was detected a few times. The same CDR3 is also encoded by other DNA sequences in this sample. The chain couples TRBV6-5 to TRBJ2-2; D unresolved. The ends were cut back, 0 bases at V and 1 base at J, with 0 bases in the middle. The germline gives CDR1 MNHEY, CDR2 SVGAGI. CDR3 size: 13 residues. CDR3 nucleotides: TGTGCCAGCAGTTACTCGAACACCGGGGAGCTGTTTTTT. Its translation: CASSYSNTGELFF.

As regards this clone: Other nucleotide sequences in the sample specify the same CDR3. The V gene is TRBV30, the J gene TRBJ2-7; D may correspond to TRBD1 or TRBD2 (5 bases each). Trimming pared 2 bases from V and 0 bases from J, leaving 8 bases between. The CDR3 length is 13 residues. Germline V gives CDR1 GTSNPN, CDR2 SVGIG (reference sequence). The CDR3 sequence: CAWSPGTSYEQYF. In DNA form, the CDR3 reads TGTGCCTGGAGTCCGGGGACCTCCTACGAGCAGTACTTC. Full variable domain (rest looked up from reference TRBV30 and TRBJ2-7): SQTIHQWPATLVQPVGSPLSLECTVEGTSNPNLYWYRQAAGRGLQLLFYSVGIGQISSEVPQNLSASRPQDRQFILSSKKLLLSDSGFYLCAWSPGTSYEQYFGPGTRLTVT.

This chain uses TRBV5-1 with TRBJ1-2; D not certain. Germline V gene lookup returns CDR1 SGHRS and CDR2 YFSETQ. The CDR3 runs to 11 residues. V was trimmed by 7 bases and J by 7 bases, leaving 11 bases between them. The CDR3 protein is CASADTAGYTF. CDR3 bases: TGCGCCAGCGCCGATACTGCTGGCTACACCTTC.

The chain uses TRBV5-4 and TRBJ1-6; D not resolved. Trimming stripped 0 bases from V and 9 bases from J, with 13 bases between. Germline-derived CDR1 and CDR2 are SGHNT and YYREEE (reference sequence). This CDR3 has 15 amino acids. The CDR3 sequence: CASSLGAGWTSPLHF. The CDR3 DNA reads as TGTGCCAGCAGCTTGGGGGCGGGTTGGACTTCACCCCTCCACTTT.

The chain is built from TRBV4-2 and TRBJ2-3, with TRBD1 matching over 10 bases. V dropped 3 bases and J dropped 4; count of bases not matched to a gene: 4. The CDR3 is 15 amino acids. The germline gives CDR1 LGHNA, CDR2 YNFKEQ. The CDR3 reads CASSHGQGESDTQYF. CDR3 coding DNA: TGTGCCAGCAGCCACGGACAGGGGGAATCAGATACGCAGTATTTT.

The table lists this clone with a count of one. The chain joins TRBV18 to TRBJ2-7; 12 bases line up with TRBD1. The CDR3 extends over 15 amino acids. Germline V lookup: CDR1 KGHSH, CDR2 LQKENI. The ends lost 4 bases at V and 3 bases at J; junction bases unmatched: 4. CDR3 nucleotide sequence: TGTGCCAGCTCACAAGGGACAGGGGGCATCTACGAGCAGTACTTC. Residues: CASSQGTGGIYEQYF.

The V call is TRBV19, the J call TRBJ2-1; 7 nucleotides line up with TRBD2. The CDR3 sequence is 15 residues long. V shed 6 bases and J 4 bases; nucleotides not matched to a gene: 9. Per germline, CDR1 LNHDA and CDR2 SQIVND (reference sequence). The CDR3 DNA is TGTGCCAGTAGACGGGGGGAGGTAATGTACAATGAGCAGTTCTTC. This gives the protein CASRRGEVMYNEQFF.

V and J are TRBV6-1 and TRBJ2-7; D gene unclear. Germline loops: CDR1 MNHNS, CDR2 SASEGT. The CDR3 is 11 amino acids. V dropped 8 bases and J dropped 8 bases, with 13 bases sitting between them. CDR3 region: CASALRLQQYF. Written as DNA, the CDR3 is TGTGCCAGCGCCCTCCGCCTTCAGCAGTACTTC.

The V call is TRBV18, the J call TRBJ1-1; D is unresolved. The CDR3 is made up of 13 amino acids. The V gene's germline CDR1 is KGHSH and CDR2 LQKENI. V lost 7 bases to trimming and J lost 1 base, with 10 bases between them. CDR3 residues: CASYQRENTEAFF. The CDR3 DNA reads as TGTGCCAGCTACCAACGGGAGAACACTGAAGCTTTCTTT.